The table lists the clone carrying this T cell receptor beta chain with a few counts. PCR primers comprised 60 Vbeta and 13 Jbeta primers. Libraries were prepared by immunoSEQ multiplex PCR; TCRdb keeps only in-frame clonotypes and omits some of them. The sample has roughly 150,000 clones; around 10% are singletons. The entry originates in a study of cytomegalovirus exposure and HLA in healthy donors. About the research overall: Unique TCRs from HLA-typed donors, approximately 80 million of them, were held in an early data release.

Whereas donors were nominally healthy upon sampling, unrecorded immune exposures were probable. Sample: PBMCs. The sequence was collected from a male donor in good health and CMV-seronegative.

The CDR3 sequence: CASSESVRATNEKLFF. The CDR3 bases are TGTGCCAGCAGTGAATCAGTCAGGGCTACTAATGAAAAACTGTTTTTT. The chain carries TRBV25-1 and TRBJ1-4; maybe TRBD1 (5 bases). Trimming left V 1 base short and J 2 bases short, with 11 bases between. Germline lookup yields CDR1 MGHDK and CDR2 SYGVNS. This CDR3 region has 16 residues.